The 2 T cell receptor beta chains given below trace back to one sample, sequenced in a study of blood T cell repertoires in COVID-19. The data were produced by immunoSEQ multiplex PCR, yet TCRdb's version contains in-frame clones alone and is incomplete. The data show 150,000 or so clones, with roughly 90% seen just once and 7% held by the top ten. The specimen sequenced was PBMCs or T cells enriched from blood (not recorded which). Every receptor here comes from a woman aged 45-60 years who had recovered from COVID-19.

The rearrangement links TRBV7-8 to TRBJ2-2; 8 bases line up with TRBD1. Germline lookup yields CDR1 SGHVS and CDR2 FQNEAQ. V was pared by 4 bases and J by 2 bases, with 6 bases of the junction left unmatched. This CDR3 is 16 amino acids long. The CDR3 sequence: CASSWDRPLNTGELFF. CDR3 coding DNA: TGTGCCAGCAGCTGGGACAGGCCCTTAAACACCGGGGAGCTGTTTTTT.

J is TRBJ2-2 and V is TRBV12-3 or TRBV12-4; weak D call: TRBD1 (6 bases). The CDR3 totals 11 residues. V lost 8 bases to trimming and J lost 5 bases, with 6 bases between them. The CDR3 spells CASGQTGELFF. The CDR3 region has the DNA TGTGCCAGCGGACAGACCGGGGAGCTGTTTTTT.